These T cell receptor beta chains were read from a single sample in a study of metastatic and nonmetastatic thyroid tumors. TCRdb used MiXCR to call clones anew from the PCR reads. The sample includes more than 15,000 clones, around a quarter seen only once; the top ten take about 13%. The sample was adjacent normal tissue. These receptors all come from a female donor with papillary thyroid cancer or a benign thyroid nodule (not recorded which). Some clones in this sample may be carry-over from other donors' samples. The CDR3 runs from the conserved cysteine through the conserved F or W. A D gene is named only where the DNA matches it firmly. Some rows have no size entry. The others give once, few or many, or a class for an expanded clone.

clone size: -
J gene: TRBJ2-2
CDR3 length: 16
D gene: -
V gene: TRBV10-3
CDR3 DNA: TGTGCCATCAGTGAGTCGAACAGGGAGGGAGCCGGGGAGCTGTTTTTT
CDR3 protein: CAISESNREGAGELFF

clone size: medium-sized
J gene: TRBJ2-7
CDR3 length: 17
D gene: -
V gene: TRBV4-1
CDR3 DNA: TGCGCCAGCAGCCAAATAGCTGGGGAGGCGAGCTCCTACGAGCAGTACTTC
CDR3 protein: CASSQIAGEASSYEQYF

clone size: few
J gene: TRBJ1-2
CDR3 length: 14
D gene: -
V gene: TRBV6-1
CDR3 DNA: TGTGCCAGCAGTCCCTCGACAGCTAACTATGGCTACACCTTC
CDR3 protein: CASSPSTANYGYTF

clone size: -
J gene: TRBJ2-3
CDR3 length: 15
D gene: TRBD1
V gene: TRBV20-1
CDR3 DNA: TGCAGTGCGCGCGACGACAGGGGGTCGCCAGATACGCAGTATTTT
CDR3 protein: CSARDDRGSPDTQYF

clone size: -
J gene: TRBJ2-1
CDR3 length: 13
D gene: -
V gene: TRBV7-3
CDR3 DNA: TGTGCCAGCAGCTCTCGTGGGAACAATGAGCAGTTCTTC
CDR3 protein: CASSSRGNNEQFF

clone size: -
J gene: TRBJ2-3
CDR3 length: 15
D gene: -
V gene: TRBV24-1
CDR3 DNA: TGTGCCACCCGGGCGTCTACAACAGGCCCAGATACGCAGTATTTT
CDR3 protein: CATRASTTGPDTQYF

clone size: large
J gene: TRBJ2-1
CDR3 length: 15
D gene: TRBD2
V gene: TRBV12-3/TRBV12-4
CDR3 DNA: TGTGCCAGCAGTTTGGAGACTAGCGGGTACAATGAGCAGTTCTTC
CDR3 protein: CASSLETSGYNEQFF

clone size: few
J gene: TRBJ2-5
CDR3 length: 18
D gene: -
V gene: TRBV7-8
CDR3 DNA: TGTGCCAGCAGCTTAGGGAGGACGGAAGCCTTCCGCCAAGAGACCCAGTACTTC
CDR3 protein: CASSLGRTEAFRQETQYF

clone size: -
J gene: TRBJ1-2
CDR3 length: 13
D gene: -
V gene: TRBV20-1
CDR3 DNA: TGCAGTGCTAGTACAGACGTTCTCTATGGCTACACCTTC
CDR3 protein: CSASTDVLYGYTF

clone size: -
J gene: TRBJ2-7
CDR3 length: 17
D gene: TRBD2
V gene: TRBV6-2/TRBV6-3
CDR3 DNA: TGTGCCAGCAGTTACGCTAGCGGGGGTTTGGTCTCCTACGAGCAGTACTTC
CDR3 protein: CASSYASGGLVSYEQYF

clone size: few
J gene: TRBJ1-2
CDR3 length: 14
D gene: -
V gene: TRBV27
CDR3 DNA: TGTGCCAGCAGTTCTTTGTTGTGCGTCTATGGCTACACCTTC
CDR3 protein: CASSSLLCVYGYTF

clone size: few
J gene: TRBJ2-7
CDR3 length: 13
D gene: TRBD1
V gene: TRBV12-3/TRBV12-4
CDR3 DNA: TGTGCCAGCAGTGGGACAGGAGAATACGAGCAGTACTTC
CDR3 protein: CASSGTGEYEQYF

clone size: few
J gene: TRBJ1-5
CDR3 length: 13
D gene: -
V gene: TRBV24-1
CDR3 DNA: TGTGCCACCACCTGGACCCGAAATCAGCCCCAGCATTTT
CDR3 protein: CATTWTRNQPQHF

clone size: -
J gene: TRBJ2-5
CDR3 length: 15
D gene: TRBD2
V gene: TRBV20-1
CDR3 DNA: TGCAGTGCTCACACATCTAGCGGGAGGGTACGGTCCCAGTACTTC
CDR3 protein: CSAHTSSGRVRSQYF

clone size: medium-sized
J gene: TRBJ2-1
CDR3 length: 15
D gene: -
V gene: TRBV5-1
CDR3 DNA: TGCGCCAGCAGTATAGCGGCCATCTCCTACAATGAGCAGTTCTTC
CDR3 protein: CASSIAAISYNEQFF

clone size: -
J gene: TRBJ2-1
CDR3 length: 16
D gene: -
V gene: TRBV5-1
CDR3 DNA: TGCGCCAGCAGCTTGGCCGGGGGAGTGGCCTACAATGAGCAGTTCTTC
CDR3 protein: CASSLAGGVAYNEQFF

clone size: many
J gene: TRBJ2-5
CDR3 length: 13
D gene: -
V gene: TRBV20-1
CDR3 DNA: TGCAGTGGCTCCCAACAGGTCGGAGAGACCCAGTACTTC
CDR3 protein: CSGSQQVGETQYF

clone size: many
J gene: TRBJ1-1
CDR3 length: 16
D gene: -
V gene: TRBV18
CDR3 DNA: TGTGCCAGCTCAAACCAGGCAGGACGCATGAACACTGAAGCTTTCTTT
CDR3 protein: CASSNQAGRMNTEAFF

clone size: -
J gene: TRBJ1-5
CDR3 length: 14
D gene: TRBD1
V gene: TRBV27
CDR3 DNA: TGTGCCAGCAGTCAGGGGGCAGGACTTCAGCCCCAGCATTTT
CDR3 protein: CASSQGAGLQPQHF

clone size: -
J gene: TRBJ2-5
CDR3 length: 15
D gene: -
V gene: TRBV18
CDR3 DNA: TGTGCCACCTCACCACGCGGGGGCGGACAAGAGACCCAGTACTTC
CDR3 protein: CATSPRGGGQETQYF

clone size: few
J gene: TRBJ2-2
CDR3 length: 17
D gene: TRBD2
V gene: TRBV19
CDR3 DNA: TGTGCCAGTAGTTCTTCTTCATTAGCGGGAGCGTCCGGGGAGCTGTTTTTT
CDR3 protein: CASSSSSLAGASGELFF

clone size: -
J gene: TRBJ1-2
CDR3 length: 17
D gene: -
V gene: TRBV2
CDR3 DNA: TGTGCCAGCAGTGACGCGGTTTGGGACGGCAAGAACTATGGCTACACCTTC
CDR3 protein: CASSDAVWDGKNYGYTF

clone size: few
J gene: TRBJ2-1
CDR3 length: 13
D gene: -
V gene: TRBV27
CDR3 DNA: TGTGCCAGCAGTTTAGGAGAACACAATGAGCAGTTCTTC
CDR3 protein: CASSLGEHNEQFF

clone size: -
J gene: TRBJ2-7
CDR3 length: 16
D gene: -
V gene: TRBV27
CDR3 DNA: TGTGCCAGCAGCCGGGACCCTGAGGGGAAGTACTACGAGCAGTACTTC
CDR3 protein: CASSRDPEGKYYEQYF

clone size: -
J gene: TRBJ1-1
CDR3 length: 15
D gene: TRBD1
V gene: TRBV11-1
CDR3 DNA: TGTGCCAGCAGCGCTTACAGGGGGTTTAACACTGAAGCTTTCTTT
CDR3 protein: CASSAYRGFNTEAFF

clone size: few
J gene: TRBJ1-1
CDR3 length: 16
D gene: -
V gene: TRBV5-1
CDR3 DNA: TGCGCCAGCAGCTTCGGGGGGATGGTCATGAACACTGAAGCTTTCTTT
CDR3 protein: CASSFGGMVMNTEAFF

clone size: -
J gene: TRBJ2-1
CDR3 length: 13
D gene: -
V gene: TRBV11-3
CDR3 DNA: TGTGCCAGCAGCTTAGCTCAGTGGGGTGAGCAGTTCTTC
CDR3 protein: CASSLAQWGEQFF

clone size: -
J gene: TRBJ2-4
CDR3 length: 15
D gene: -
V gene: TRBV19
CDR3 DNA: TGTGCCAGTAGTATTGTGGGATATGGCAAAAACATTCAGTACTTC
CDR3 protein: CASSIVGYGKNIQYF

clone size: few
J gene: TRBJ1-1
CDR3 length: 14
D gene: -
V gene: TRBV30
CDR3 DNA: TGTGCCTGGAGTCCCTCGGGGGCCAACACTGAAGCTTTCTTT
CDR3 protein: CAWSPSGANTEAFF

clone size: many
J gene: TRBJ2-1
CDR3 length: 13
D gene: TRBD2
V gene: TRBV2
CDR3 DNA: TGTGCCAGGCGGGAGAGGGGCTACAATGAGCAGTTCTTC
CDR3 protein: CARRERGYNEQFF

clone size: medium-sized
J gene: TRBJ2-1
CDR3 length: 15
D gene: TRBD2
V gene: TRBV7-9
CDR3 DNA: TGTGCCAGCAGCCCTCAAGCGGGGGTTTACAATGAGCAGTTCTTC
CDR3 protein: CASSPQAGVYNEQFF

clone size: many
J gene: TRBJ2-7
CDR3 length: 15
D gene: -
V gene: TRBV15
CDR3 DNA: TGTGCCACCAGTGCTAACCGGGACGGGTCCTACGAGCAGTACTTC
CDR3 protein: CATSANRDGSYEQYF

clone size: -
J gene: TRBJ1-1
CDR3 length: 16
D gene: -
V gene: TRBV20-1
CDR3 DNA: TGCAGTGCTAGAGACCCGACGACAGGAACGAACACTGAAGCTTTCTTT
CDR3 protein: CSARDPTTGTNTEAFF